This T cell receptor beta chain is from a study of T cell responses to AZD1222 COVID-19 vaccine. Study outcomes and limitations: Rises in breadth and depth of Spike-specific TCRs came after two AZD1222 doses. The study identified only five to seven AZD1222 recipients as seropositive at baseline.

Germline CDR1 and CDR2: MRHNA and SNTAGT. With V trimmed by 5 bases and J by 5 bases, 9 bases remained unmatched. The CDR3 loop spans 16 amino acids. The method was immunoSEQ multiplex PCR; TCRdb's version includes in-frame clones alone and lacks a portion of them. Of over 90,000 clones in the sample, approximately 88% were seen once. About this clone itself: Its antigen is still unknown.

The sample here was peripheral blood, taken on day 0 of AZD1222 vaccination. This chain connects TRBV6-4 to TRBJ2-5, with TRBD2 identical over 12 bases. The sequence came from an adult in good health. The CDR3 coding sequence is TGTGCCAGCAGTCTTCTAGCGGGAGGGCCGACGGAGACCCAGTACTTC. This encodes CASSLLAGGPTETQYF.